Listed here are 32 T cell receptor beta chains from one sample, sequenced in a study of blood T cell repertoires in COVID-19. Clones were sequenced by immunoSEQ multiplex PCR, and TCRdb holds only the in-frame ones, with some missing. The sample has around 30,000 clones, roughly nine tenths seen once. The sample consisted of peripheral blood. These receptors were obtained from a human donor in a cohort sampled during active COVID-19.

In this sample, this clone turned up once. V gene TRBV15 combines with J gene TRBJ2-3; TRBD1 agrees at 7 bases. This CDR3 contains 18 residues. V gave up 5 bases and J gave up 2 bases; unmatched junction bases: 16. The V gene's germline CDR1 is LNHNV and CDR2 YYDKDF (reference sequence). The CDR3 loop reads CATSRMDRPELDTDTQYF. CDR3 bases: TGTGCCACCAGCCGAATGGACAGGCCGGAGCTTGACACAGATACGCAGTATTTT. The complete variable domain, with remaining parts taken from reference TRBV15 and TRBJ2-3, reads DAMVIQNPRYQVTQFGKPVTLSCSQTLNHNVMYWYQQKSSQAPKLLFHYYDKDFNNEADTPDNFQSRRPNTSFCFLDIRSPGLGDTAMYLCATSRMDRPELDTDTQYFGPGTRLTVL.

The rearrangement uses TRBV18 and TRBJ1-1; the match to TRBD1 covers 7 bases. Germline V gene data show CDR1 as KGHSH and CDR2 as LQKENI. The CDR3 loop spans 14 amino acids. V trimming: 5 bases; J trimming: 3 bases; junction bases outside the gene matches: 6. The CDR3 region is CASSFDRADTEAFF. The DNA for the CDR3 is TGTGCCAGCTCATTTGACAGGGCGGACACTGAAGCTTTCTTT. Full variable domain (rest looked up from reference TRBV18 and TRBJ1-1): NAGVMQNPRHLVRRRGQEARLRCSPMKGHSHVYWYRQLPEEGLKFMVYLQKENIIDESGMPKERFSAEFPKEGPSILRIQQVVRGDSAAYFCASSFDRADTEAFFGQGTRLTVV.

In the case of this clone: At one end, the junction sequence differs from germline, possibly due to a read error. The V gene is TRBV16, the J gene TRBJ2-2; D uncertain. CDR1 is KGHSY and CDR2 is FQNENV in the germline V gene. The CDR3 extends over 12 amino acids. As DNA, the CDR3 is TGTGCCAGCAGCCAGAACTCCGGGGAGCTGTTTTTT. The encoded protein is CASSQNSGELFF.

The table lists this clone with a count of one. The J gene is TRBJ2-1, the V gene TRBV4-3, with 9 bases matching TRBD2. CDR1 and CDR2 from the germline V gene are LGHNA and YSLEER. CDR3 length: 17 amino acids. The V segment lost 2 bases and the J segment 0 bases; nucleotides outside the gene matches: 5. The CDR3 is CASSQQAGGFSYNEQFF. The DNA of the CDR3 is TGCGCCAGCAGCCAACAGGCGGGAGGGTTCTCCTACAATGAGCAGTTCTTC.

The rearrangement links TRBV12-3 or TRBV12-4 to TRBJ1-6; perhaps TRBD1 as D (6 bases). V was trimmed by 5 bases and J by 10 bases, leaving 12 bases between them. The CDR3 contains 13 residues. The CDR3 DNA reads as TGTGCCAGCAGTGAACAGGGACGGTCACCCCTCCACTTT. Its translation: CASSEQGRSPLHF.

This chain joins TRBV5-6 and TRBJ1-1; D is unresolved. Germline lookup yields CDR1 SGHDT and CDR2 YYEEEE. The V and J ends lost 5 bases and 2 bases respectively, with 7 bases between them. This CDR3 contains 12 residues. Here the CDR3 reads CASRRFNTEAFF. The CDR3 DNA is TGTGCCAGCAGGAGATTTAACACTGAAGCTTTCTTT.

V is TRBV29-1 and J is TRBJ2-2; D remains unclear. CDR3 length equals 12 residues. Germline CDR1 reads SQVTM; CDR2 reads ANQGSEA. The germline V and J ends were trimmed by 7 bases and 4 bases, with 10 bases remaining between them. CDR3 DNA: TGCAGCGCCACAAGAGGCACCGGGGAGCTGTTTTTT. It translates to CSATRGTGELFF.

The chain recombines TRBV6-4 with TRBJ2-3; D gene ambiguous. Germline V gene sequence: CDR1 MRHNA, CDR2 SNTAGT. The V and J ends lost 3 bases and 6 bases respectively, with 10 bases between them. There are 13 residues in the CDR3. The DNA of the CDR3 is TGTGCCAGCAGTGAAGTCGAGTCCGATACGCAGTATTTT. It encodes CASSEVESDTQYF.

CDR3 loop: CASSYSHRAGSPLHF. The CDR3 DNA sequence: TGTGCCAGCAGTTACTCGCACAGGGCAGGGTCACCCCTCCACTTT. This chain uses TRBV6-5 with TRBJ1-6; D might be TRBD1 (6 bases). The CDR3 is 15 residues long. With 0 bases removed from V and 10 bases from J, the gap between germline ends came to 13 bases. Germline loops: CDR1 MNHEY, CDR2 SVGAGI.

The rearrangement uses TRBV28 and TRBJ1-2; no clear D gene. The CDR3 length is 13 residues. Per the germline V gene, CDR1 is MDHEN and CDR2 is SYDVKM. CDR3 in amino acids: CAVHITADYGYTF. In DNA form, the CDR3 reads TGTGCTGTACACATAACAGCCGACTATGGCTACACCTTC.

The chain joins TRBV2 to TRBJ2-1; 13 bases are shared with TRBD2. The V gene end was trimmed by 4 bases and the J gene end by 16 bases; junction bases not matched to a gene: 1. CDR1 and CDR2 (germline): SNHLY, FYNNEI. The CDR3 runs 11 residues. CDR3 protein: CASSGGLAGFF. CDR3 sequence (DNA): TGTGCCAGCAGTGGGGGACTAGCGGGATTCTTC.

This sequence joins TRBV7-9 and TRBJ2-7, with a weak D call TRBD2 (6 bases). The CDR3 covers 18 residues. V lost 7 bases, J lost 0 bases, and 25 bases lay in between. Germline-derived CDR1 and CDR2 are SEHNR and FQNEAQ (reference sequence). CDR3 coding DNA: TGTGCCAGCAACACCCTCATTAGGGGACTGTACAGCTCCTACGAGCAGTACGTC. Its translation: CASNTLIRGLYSSYEQYV.

The J gene is TRBJ1-3, the V gene TRBV28; the D gene is possibly TRBD1 (5 bases). The ends were cut back, 2 bases at V and 0 bases at J, with 14 bases in the middle. CDR1 and CDR2 from the germline V gene are MDHEN and SYDVKM. This CDR3 has 17 residues. CDR3 sequence reads: CASSLEGVPYSGNTIYF. For the CDR3, the DNA is TGTGCCAGCAGTTTAGAAGGGGTTCCATACTCTGGAAACACCATATATTTT.

This clone is a singleton in its sample. V is TRBV7-8 and J is TRBJ1-2; the D gene is possibly TRBD1 (5 bases). Germline CDR1 SGHVS, CDR2 FQNEAQ. The CDR3 is made up of 12 amino acids. Trimming removed 5 bases from V and 3 bases from J, with 7 bases in between. CDR3 nucleotides: TGTGCCAGCAGCCCGACAGACTATGGCTACACCTTC. It encodes CASSPTDYGYTF.

J is TRBJ1-3 and V is TRBV7-6; no firm D call. Germline V gene lookup returns CDR1 SGHVS and CDR2 FNYEAQ. The CDR3 spans 16 residues. The V and J ends lost 5 bases and 2 bases respectively, with 16 bases between them. The CDR3 reads CASSPSTANPGNTIYF. CDR3 nucleotide sequence: TGTGCCAGCAGCCCCTCTACAGCAAATCCTGGAAACACCATATATTTT.

The genes are TRBV29-1 and TRBJ1-3; no definite D call. This CDR3 comprises 13 residues. V gave up 3 bases and J gave up 0 bases, with 6 bases separating them. Germline values: CDR1 SQVTM, CDR2 ANQGSEA. The CDR3 reads CSVDASSGNTIYF. CDR3 DNA sequence: TGCAGCGTTGACGCGAGCTCTGGAAACACCATATATTTT. Full variable domain (missing parts from reference TRBV29-1 and TRBJ1-3): SAVISQKPSRDICQRGTSLTIQCQVDSQVTMMFWYRQQPGQSLTLIATANQGSEATYESGFVIDKFPISRPNLTFSTLTVSNMSPEDSSIYLCSVDASSGNTIYFGEGSWLTVV.

Within the sample, this clone is medium-sized. The chain recombines TRBV4-1 with TRBJ1-1, with D maybe TRBD1 (6 bases). V was trimmed by 7 bases and J by 5 bases, leaving 17 bases between them. From germline, CDR1 is MGHRA and CDR2 YSYEKL. The CDR3 totals 14 residues. CDR3 protein: CASITGWGGTEAFF. CDR3 DNA sequence: TGCGCCAGCATCACAGGGTGGGGCGGTACTGAAGCTTTCTTT.

The chain joins TRBV10-3 to TRBJ2-3, with 10 nucleotides matching TRBD2. The CDR3 runs to 17 residues. The ends lost 0 bases at V and 2 bases at J; junction bases unmatched: 5. Germline V CDR1 and CDR2: ENHRY, SYGVKD. CDR3 protein: CAISESLAGAPTDTQYF. CDR3 nucleotides: TGTGCCATCAGTGAGTCGCTAGCGGGGGCCCCCACAGATACGCAGTATTTT.

The chain joins TRBV19 to TRBJ2-1; no clear D gene. V shed 5 bases and J shed 11 bases, with 22 bases lying between them. Germline CDR1 and CDR2: LNHDA and SQIVND (reference sequence). The CDR3 runs 15 residues. CDR3 protein: CASSPPGRNTEKQFF. CDR3 in DNA: TGTGCCAGTAGTCCCCCAGGCCGTAACACAGAGAAGCAGTTCTTC.

J is TRBJ2-1 and V is TRBV7-2; a weak D match, TRBD2 (5 bases). Germline-derived CDR1 and CDR2 are SGHTA and FQGNSA. V was cut by 3 bases and J by 4 bases, with 10 bases left in between. CDR3 size: 14 residues. CDR3 loop: CASSFLTSYNEQFF. The CDR3 DNA sequence: TGTGCCAGCAGCTTTTTAACTAGTTACAATGAGCAGTTCTTC.

The rearrangement joins TRBV24-1 to TRBJ1-5; a weak D match, TRBD1 (6 bases). The CDR3 is 16 amino acids. The germline gives CDR1 KGHDR, CDR2 SFDVKD. V lost 4 bases and J 2 bases, leaving 14 bases between the germline ends. The CDR3 DNA reads TGTGCCACCAGTGACCGCGGACAGCCAGGCAATCAGCCCCAGCATTTT. This encodes CATSDRGQPGNQPQHF.

This clone has only one observation. This sequence joins TRBV6-5 and TRBJ2-1, with 8 bases fitting TRBD2. Germline CDR1 reads MNHEY; CDR2 reads SVGAGI. CDR3 length equals 15 residues. V dropped 8 bases and J dropped 9; count of bases not matched to a gene: 15. CDR3 residues: CASGIDLSGSSEQFF. CDR3 coding DNA: TGTGCCAGCGGCATCGACTTAAGCGGGAGTAGTGAGCAGTTCTTC.

V and J are TRBV3-1 (or the pseudogene TRBV3-2) and TRBJ2-2; D perhaps matches TRBD2 (7 bases). The CDR3 has 16 residues. Trimming took 1 base from V and 7 from J, leaving 16 bases between them. Germline V gene sequence: CDR1 LGHDT, CDR2 YNNKEL (reference sequence). The CDR3, as DNA: TGTGCCAGCAGCCAAGCCTGGGGGGGCGGCAGCGGGGAGCTGTTTTTT. Its protein is CASSQAWGGGSGELFF.

In its sample, this clone was seen a few times. The rearrangement uses TRBV6-2 or TRBV6-3 and TRBJ1-5, with 7 bases aligning to TRBD1. Germline CDR1 and CDR2: MNHEY and SVGEGT. Germline trimming cut 5 bases from V and 0 bases from J; bases unmatched to any gene: 4. This CDR3 has 15 amino acids. CDR3 nucleotide sequence: TGTGCCAGCAGTCTACAGGGGTATAGCAATCAGCCCCAGCATTTT. Translated: CASSLQGYSNQPQHF.

The chain combines TRBV2 with TRBJ1-3; D unresolved. Germline lookup yields CDR1 SNHLY and CDR2 FYNNEI. The ends were cut back, 9 bases at V and 4 bases at J, with 10 bases in the middle. The CDR3 is 12 amino acids. The CDR3: CARLTEGNTIYF. The DNA of the CDR3 is TGTGCCAGGTTGACGGAGGGAAACACCATATATTTT. Drawing the rest from reference TRBV2 and TRBJ1-3, the complete variable domain is EPEVTQTPSHQVTQMGQEVILRCVPISNHLYFYWYRQILGQKVEFLVSFYNNEISEKSEIFDDQFSVERPDGSNFTLKIRSTKLEDSAMYFCARLTEGNTIYFGEGSWLTVV.

A few counts support this clone. The chain couples TRBV14 to TRBJ1-2; D is ambiguous. Trimming took 0 bases from V and 6 from J, leaving 11 bases between them. CDR1 is SGHDN and CDR2 is FVKESK in the germline V gene. The CDR3 sequence is 14 residues long. CDR3 residues: CASSQEFAGNGYTF. CDR3 nucleotides: TGTGCCAGCAGCCAAGAATTTGCGGGGAATGGCTACACCTTC.

The genes are TRBV11-1 and TRBJ1-2, with 10 bases fitting TRBD1. CDR3 length: 15 amino acids. Germline V gene data show CDR1 as SGHAT and CDR2 as FQDESV (reference sequence). V trimming: 5 bases; J trimming: 3 bases; junction bases outside the gene matches: 6. CDR3 in amino acids: CASSRGTGVYYGYTF. CDR3 nucleotide sequence: TGTGCCAGCAGCCGCGGGACAGGGGTCTACTATGGCTACACCTTC.

The table lists this clone with a count of one. The gene calls are TRBV25-1 and TRBJ1-5; D gene uncertain. The CDR3 is 14 amino acids. The V gene lost 2 bases and the J gene lost 7 bases, with 12 bases spanning the gap. The germline CDR1 and CDR2 sequences are MGHDK and SYGVNS. CDR3 sequence: CASSEIGGGQPQHF. CDR3 in DNA: TGTGCCAGCAGTGAAATAGGCGGCGGCCAGCCCCAGCATTTT.

The chain carries TRBV28 and TRBJ2-1; a weak D match, TRBD2 (5 bases). V was pared by 1 base and J by 7 bases, with 8 bases between. CDR1 and CDR2 from the germline V gene are MDHEN and SYDVKM. The CDR3 has 13 residues. The CDR3 nucleotides are TGTGCCAGCAGTTTATATCGGGGTAATGAGCAGTTCTTC. Its protein is CASSLYRGNEQFF.

The chain links TRBV7-2 to TRBJ2-3, with 9 positions matching TRBD1. The CDR3 is 15 amino acids. The V gene's germline CDR1 is SGHTA and CDR2 FQGNSA. Trimming took 7 bases from V and 1 from J; bases not matched to a gene: 6. The CDR3 here is CASTGQGTGTDTQYF. CDR3 sequence (DNA): TGTGCCAGCACCGGACAGGGGACCGGCACAGATACGCAGTATTTT.

The chain links TRBV19 to TRBJ2-2, with D maybe TRBD2 (5 bases). Per the germline V gene, CDR1 is LNHDA and CDR2 is SQIVND (reference sequence). V was trimmed by 4 bases and J by 4 bases, leaving 13 bases between them. The CDR3 has 15 residues. CDR3 DNA sequence: TGTGCCAGTAGTAGACTCCCCGGAGGCACCGGGGAGCTGTTTTTT. Translating gives CASSRLPGGTGELFF.

The V call is TRBV19, the J call TRBJ2-2; D is undetermined. CDR3 length: 14 amino acids. Deletions cut 6 bases from V and 0 bases from J, with 8 bases between. Germline V gene sequence: CDR1 LNHDA, CDR2 SQIVND (reference sequence). CDR3: CASRELTNTGELFF. In DNA form, the CDR3 reads TGTGCCAGTAGAGAACTAACGAACACCGGGGAGCTGTTTTTT.